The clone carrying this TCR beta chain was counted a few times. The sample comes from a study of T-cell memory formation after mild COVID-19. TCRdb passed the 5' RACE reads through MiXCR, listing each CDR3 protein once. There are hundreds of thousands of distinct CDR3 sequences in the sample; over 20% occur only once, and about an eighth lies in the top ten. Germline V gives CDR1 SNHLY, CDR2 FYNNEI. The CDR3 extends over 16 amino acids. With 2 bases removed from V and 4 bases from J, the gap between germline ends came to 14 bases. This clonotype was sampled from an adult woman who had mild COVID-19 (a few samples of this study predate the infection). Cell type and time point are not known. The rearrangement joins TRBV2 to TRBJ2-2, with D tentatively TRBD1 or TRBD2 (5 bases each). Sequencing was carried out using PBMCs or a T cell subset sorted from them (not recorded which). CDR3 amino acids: CASSEKHVGTTGELFF. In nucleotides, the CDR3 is TGTGCCAGCAGTGAAAAACATGTTGGGACCACCGGGGAGCTGTTTTTT.